This note documents a single T cell receptor (beta chain) sequence. As yet, its antigen is unknown. In TCRdb, the 5' RACE reads were re-called with MiXCR into one record per CDR3 protein. Of 350,000 to 450,000 distinct CDR3 sequences in the sample, roughly 20% were seen once. The data stem from a study of T-cell memory formation after mild COVID-19. Whole-study findings and limits: Among clones peaking at day 37 in the second wave, SARS-CoV-2 specificity remained unconfirmed.

The CDR3 loop spans 14 amino acids. V lost 5 bases to trimming and J lost 3 bases, with 11 bases between them. The chain has TRBV12-3 or TRBV12-4 and TRBJ2-1; the D gene is possibly TRBD1 (5 bases). What was sequenced was PBMCs or a T cell subset sorted from them (not recorded which). The receptor comes from an adult woman who had mild COVID-19 (a few samples of this study predate the infection). Cell type and time point are not known. This CDR3 is CASSLRQSYNEQFF. The CDR3 DNA reads TGTGCCAGCAGTCTCCGACAGAGCTACAATGAGCAGTTCTTC.